The source of this T cell receptor beta chain is a study of identical twins. Template switching added a universal primer binding site, and final cDNA carried unique molecular identifiers. Using its own MiXCR run on the 5' RACE reads, TCRdb lists one record per CDR3 protein. The table includes some 440,000 distinct CDR3 sequences, less than 25% detected once. The length of the CDR3 is 14 residues. From germline, CDR1 is SGHTA and CDR2 FQGNSA. Germline trimming cut 3 bases from V and 6 bases from J; bases unmatched to any gene: 5. Study results and caveats: The presence of invariant MAIT and iNKT cells could partly confound analyses of zero-insertion sequences. Findings depended on cross-sectional statistics rather than tracking the same donors.

This clonotype came up a few times. The antigen is undetermined. These data also featured in a second study, about T cells expressing NK-cell markers.

This rearrangement joins TRBV7-2 to TRBJ2-7; 10 bases map to TRBD2. The sample comprised CD4+ T cells sorted from blood. The sequence came from a woman between 18 and 29 years old in good health. The CDR3: CASSFTSGTGEQYF. The CDR3 DNA follows: TGTGCCAGCAGCTTTACTAGCGGGACAGGCGAGCAGTACTTC.